The 27 T cell receptor beta chains listed next were all sequenced from one sample in a study of early T cells in non-severe SARS-CoV-2 infection. TCRdb re-analysed the 5' RACE reads in MiXCR, keeping a single row per CDR3 protein. The repertoire holds 28,000 or so distinct CDR3 sequences, with 3.5% to 4.5% as singletons. The specimen was whole blood. These TCRs come from an adult who was a healthcare worker with PCR-confirmed SARS-CoV-2 infection or an uninfected control (not recorded which).

This clonotype occurred a few times. This chain links TRBV3-1 with TRBJ1-4, with a weak D call TRBD1 (5 bases). The CDR3 has 19 amino acids. Trimming left V 0 bases short and J 1 base short, with 18 bases between. Germline V gene sequence: CDR1 LGHDT, CDR2 YNNKEL (reference sequence). In DNA, the CDR3 is TGTGCCAGCAGCCAAGATCACATTGGAGGGGCGCGAACTAATGAAAAACTGTTTTTT. This translates into CASSQDHIGGARTNEKLFF.

The chain is built from TRBV19 and TRBJ2-2; D may be TRBD1 or TRBD2 (6 bases each). V lost 7 bases and J 3 bases, leaving 15 bases between the germline ends. This CDR3 has 15 residues. Germline-derived CDR1 and CDR2 are LNHDA and SQIVND (reference sequence). The CDR3: CASMAYREDTGELFF. CDR3 DNA: TGTGCCAGTATGGCCTACAGGGAGGACACCGGGGAGCTGTTTTTT.

The genes are TRBV2 and TRBJ1-1, with D possibly TRBD1 on 5 matching bases. Per germline, CDR1 SNHLY and CDR2 FYNNEI. The CDR3 is made up of 13 amino acids. V was cut by 4 bases and J by 2 bases, with 8 bases left in between. CDR3 in amino acids: CASSATDNTEAFF. The CDR3 nucleotides read TGTGCCAGCAGTGCGACAGACAACACTGAAGCTTTCTTT.

The table lists this clonotype with many counts. This sequence joins TRBV29-1 and TRBJ2-4; possibly TRBD2 for D (7 bases). V lost 5 bases, J lost 2 bases, and 10 bases lay in between. Germline V gives CDR1 SQVTM, CDR2 ANQGSEA. The CDR3 has 13 amino acids. The CDR3 nucleotides read TGCAGCGTTAAGCGGGACACCAAAAACATTCAGTACTTC. It is translated as CSVKRDTKNIQYF.

This clonotype was counted ten times or more. This chain joins TRBV27 and TRBJ2-1; a weak D match, TRBD1 (5 bases). V lost 6 bases, J lost 0 bases, and 12 bases lay in between. The CDR3 consists of 15 residues. CDR1 and CDR2 from the germline V gene are MNHEY and SMNVEV (reference sequence). The CDR3 bases are TGTGCCAGCAGGACAGTCGCGAGCTCCTACAATGAGCAGTTCTTC. It specifies CASRTVASSYNEQFF.

This clonotype was observed a handful of times. The chain joins TRBV14 to TRBJ2-2; 8 positions match TRBD1. The CDR3 is 18 residues long. Germline-derived CDR1 and CDR2 are SGHDN and FVKESK. Trimming cost V 0 bases and J 1 base; bases outside gene matches: 7. This CDR3 reads CASSQDRGPFLNTGELFF. As DNA, the CDR3 is TGTGCCAGCAGCCAAGACAGGGGGCCTTTTTTGAACACCGGGGAGCTGTTTTTT.

Ten or more counts support this clonotype. The V call is TRBV12-5, the J call TRBJ1-6; D not resolved. The CDR3 spans 12 residues. V lost 2 bases and J 7 bases, leaving 3 bases between the germline ends. Germline CDR1 reads LGHNT; CDR2 reads FRNRAP. The CDR3 reads CASGLQNSPLHF. CDR3 in DNA: TGTGCTAGTGGTTTGCAGAATTCACCCCTCCACTTT.

This rearrangement joins TRBV6-2 or TRBV6-3 to TRBJ2-3; D unclear. The length of the CDR3 is 11 residues. Germline V gene data show CDR1 as MNHEY and CDR2 as SVGEGT. V lost 5 bases, J lost 6 bases, and 6 bases lay in between. The CDR3 nucleotides read TGTGCCAGCAGTCCGCTCGATACGCAGTATTTT. It is translated as CASSPLDTQYF.

This clonotype was seen repeatedly, ten times or more. The chain is built from TRBV7-2 and TRBJ2-7, with unresolved D. Germline values: CDR1 SGHTA, CDR2 FQGNSA. Trimming took off 1 base at V and 5 bases at J, with 6 bases between the two ends. This CDR3 contains 12 residues. CDR3 bases: TGTGCCAGCAGCTTAGTGGCCAACGAGCAGTACTTC. It translates to CASSLVANEQYF.

This clonotype was seen many times. V usage is TRBV11-2 and J usage is TRBJ2-7; D perhaps matches TRBD1 (6 bases). V lost 1 base, J lost 7 bases, and 11 bases lay in between. This CDR3 has 13 residues. Per the germline V gene, CDR1 is SGHAT and CDR2 is FQNNGV. CDR3 bases: TGTGCCAGCAGCTTAGTAACAGGGCGGGAGCAGTACTTC. This encodes CASSLVTGREQYF.

At least ten counts were recorded for this clonotype. The V call is TRBV7-2, the J call TRBJ2-4, with TRBD2 identical over 7 bases. This CDR3 comprises 17 residues. V shed 5 bases, J shed 0 bases, and the junction held 10 bases outside the gene matches. Germline V gene sequence: CDR1 SGHTA, CDR2 FQGNSA. Written as DNA, the CDR3 is TGTGCCAGCAGCGTGCCGGGGGGAGACTTAGCCAAAAACATTCAGTACTTC. It specifies CASSVPGGDLAKNIQYF.

In this sample, this clonotype turned up many times. The V and J genes are TRBV7-3 and TRBJ2-1; possible D gene TRBD2, 7 bases. Trimming cost V 0 bases and J 8 bases, with 17 bases left between them. CDR1 and CDR2 from the germline V gene are SGHTA and FQGTGA. This CDR3 has 16 residues. This CDR3 is CASSLTLGRGSDEQFF. The CDR3 DNA is TGTGCCAGCAGCTTAACTTTAGGGAGGGGGTCAGATGAGCAGTTCTTC.

This clonotype occurred many times. The rearrangement joins TRBV12-3 or TRBV12-4 to TRBJ2-2, with 8 bases identical to TRBD2. The V gene end was trimmed by 7 bases and the J gene end by 6 bases; junction bases not matched to a gene: 13. There are 16 residues in the CDR3. The CDR3 spells CASILHRLAGSGELFF. The DNA for the CDR3 is TGTGCCAGCATCCTCCATCGGCTAGCGGGTTCCGGGGAGCTGTTTTTT.

The chain joins TRBV7-2 to TRBJ2-3; 10 bases are shared with TRBD2. The CDR3 extends over 18 amino acids. Germline assignment: CDR1 SGHTA and CDR2 FQGNSA. V lost 1 base to trimming and J lost 9 bases; unmatched junction nucleotides: 16. The CDR3 region has the DNA TGTGCCAGCAGCTTAGGTTGGAGCTTGCTAGCGGGAGAAAGAACGCAGTATTTT. This codes for CASSLGWSLLAGERTQYF. The complete variable domain, with remaining parts taken from reference TRBV7-2 and TRBJ2-3, reads GAGVSQSPSNKVTEKGKDVELRCDPISGHTALYWYRQSLGQGLEFLIYFQGNSAPDKSGLPSDRFSAERTGGSVSTLTIQRTQQEDSAVYLCASSLGWSLLAGERTQYFGPGTRLTVL.

This clonotype was observed a handful of times. This chain joins TRBV20-1 and TRBJ2-7; 7 bases are a match to TRBD2. The CDR3 runs 15 residues. Germline loops: CDR1 DFQATT, CDR2 SNEGSKA (reference sequence). V lost 0 bases, J lost 0 bases, and 5 bases stayed unmatched. The CDR3 is CSARERTGGSYEQYF. The CDR3 DNA reads as TGCAGTGCTAGAGAACGGACGGGAGGCTCCTACGAGCAGTACTTC.

This clonotype was found a few times. The chain has TRBV29-1 and TRBJ2-2; 13 bases map to TRBD2. The V segment lost 7 bases and the J segment 7 bases; nucleotides outside the gene matches: 6. This CDR3 comprises 14 residues. Germline V lookup: CDR1 SQVTM, CDR2 ANQGSEA. Here the CDR3 reads CSGGTSGNIGELFF. For the CDR3, the DNA is TGCAGCGGAGGGACTAGCGGGAATATCGGGGAGCTGTTTTTT.

The sample holds many counts of this clonotype. Relative to the germline gene, one junction end is altered; a read error may explain this. The chain recombines TRBV12-3 or TRBV12-4 with TRBJ2-1; 11 bases line up with TRBD2. The CDR3 totals 16 residues. The CDR3 spells CASSLAGGPYYNEQFF. In DNA, the CDR3 is TGTGCCAGCAGCTTAGCGGGAGGGCCTTACTACAATGAGCAGTTCTTC.

This clonotype showed up many times. The V gene is TRBV6-1, the J gene TRBJ1-5, with TRBD1 as a possible D gene (5 bases). V dropped 6 bases and J dropped 6 bases, with 9 bases sitting between them. Germline V CDR1 and CDR2: MNHNS, SASEGT. CDR3 size: 12 residues. CDR3 nucleotides: TGTGCCAGCAGAGTCGGGACTCAGCCCCAGCATTTT. Its translation is CASRVGTQPQHF.

This clonotype was picked up many times. V usage is TRBV29-1 and J usage is TRBJ1-1; D is unclear. Trimming removed 2 bases at V and 4 bases at J, with 11 bases between. The CDR3 loop spans 13 amino acids. Germline CDR1 reads SQVTM; CDR2 reads ANQGSEA. The CDR3 DNA sequence: TGCAGCGTTGAAAGGCAGGAGGGCACTGAAGCTTTCTTT. Protein product: CSVERQEGTEAFF.

In this sample, this clonotype turned up many times. The rearrangement links TRBV29-1 to TRBJ2-7; the D is unclear. There are 11 residues in the CDR3. The V gene lost 4 bases and the J gene lost 5 bases, with 9 bases spanning the gap. Germline CDR1 SQVTM, CDR2 ANQGSEA. CDR3 DNA sequence: TGCAGCGTTGCCCCCGGCGACGAGCAGTACTTC. Protein product: CSVAPGDEQYF.

J is TRBJ2-1 and V is TRBV19; 13 positions match TRBD2. The V gene's germline CDR1 is LNHDA and CDR2 SQIVND (reference sequence). Unmatched junction bases numbered 7, after V lost 1 base and J lost 4 bases. The CDR3 runs to 18 residues. The CDR3 loop is CASSIARPLAGGYNEQFF. The CDR3 DNA follows: TGTGCCAGTAGTATAGCCCGTCCACTAGCGGGAGGGTACAATGAGCAGTTCTTC.

Ten or more counts support this clonotype. The chain is built from TRBV12-3 or TRBV12-4 and TRBJ1-2; the match to TRBD1 covers 8 bases. The CDR3 sequence is 13 residues long. J was trimmed by 7 bases and V by 5 bases; bases with no gene match: 6. The CDR3 DNA reads TGTGCCAGCAGTCTAGGACAGGGCTCTGGCTACACCTTC. As protein: CASSLGQGSGYTF.

This clonotype was seen ten or more times. The genes are TRBV6-5 and TRBJ2-1; 11 bases map to TRBD2. This CDR3 has 16 amino acids. The J segment lost 5 bases and the V segment lost 6 bases, leaving 9 bases of the junction unmatched. Germline-derived CDR1 and CDR2 are MNHEY and SVGAGI. This CDR3 reads CASRSQGLAANNEQFF. CDR3 DNA sequence: TGTGCCAGCAGGTCCCAGGGACTAGCGGCCAACAATGAGCAGTTCTTC.

In its sample, this clonotype was seen many times. The CDR3 protein is CASSRSSGSSYEQYF. Here the CDR3 DNA reads TGTGCCAGCAGCAGATCTAGCGGGAGCTCCTACGAGCAGTACTTC. This chain links TRBV5-4 with TRBJ2-7, with TRBD2 identical over 10 bases. V was clipped by 4 bases and J by 0 bases; unmatched bases: 4. The CDR3 consists of 15 residues. Per germline, CDR1 SGHNT and CDR2 YYREEE (reference sequence).

The chain carries TRBV12-3 or TRBV12-4 and TRBJ2-3, with D perhaps matching TRBD1 (5 bases). V was clipped by 7 bases and J by 10 bases, with 15 bases between them. This CDR3 comprises 12 residues. The CDR3 coding sequence is TGTGCCAGCAACCAAGGGGTAGGCGCGCAGTATTTT. Its protein is CASNQGVGAQYF.

This clonotype came up a few times. In DNA, the CDR3 is TGTGCCAGCAGCTTACGTACGTGGGACAGACCTACTGAAGCTTTCTTT. Its translation: CASSLRTWDRPTEAFF. V gene TRBV7-2 combines with J gene TRBJ1-1; 7 positions agree with TRBD1. Unmatched junction bases numbered 11, after V lost 2 bases and J lost 5 bases. CDR3 length: 16 residues. CDR1 SGHTA and CDR2 FQGNSA come from the germline V gene.

This clonotype was observed at least ten times. J is TRBJ1-1 and V is TRBV5-1; 8 nucleotides agree with TRBD1. The CDR3 totals 15 residues. Trimming removed 0 bases from V and 5 bases from J; junction bases left unmatched: 6. Germline-derived CDR1 and CDR2 are SGHRS and YFSETQ. Here the CDR3 reads CASSLDGQGMTEAFF. The CDR3 DNA follows: TGCGCCAGCAGCTTGGACGGACAGGGAATGACTGAAGCTTTCTTT. The whole variable domain, remainder taken from reference TRBV5-1 and TRBJ1-1, is KAGVTQTPRYLIKTRGQQVTLSCSPISGHRSVSWYQQTPGQGLQFLFEYFSETQRNKGNFPGRFSGRQFSNSRSEMNVSTLELGDSALYLCASSLDGQGMTEAFFGQGTRLTVV.